This TCR beta chain was found in a study of blood T cell repertoires in COVID-19. Study-wide context: Both acute and convalescent COVID-19 samples were obtained from the United States, Italy and Spain.

Germline V gene data show CDR1 as SGDLS and CDR2 as YYNGEE. The V and J ends lost 4 bases and 0 bases respectively, with 19 bases between them. The CDR3 covers 17 residues. Generated by immunoSEQ multiplex PCR, the TCRdb table keeps only in-frame clones and is missing some. Of 360,000 or so clones in the sample, around 83% were seen once. This clone showed up just a few times. In terms of age and location, participants ranged from roughly 18 to 90 years and lived in 24 US areas. Cohort placement rested on clinical history that participants reported themselves. Resolution of symptoms, clearance, or two negative PCRs was present in recovered Cohort 3 donors.

The clonotype originates from a woman between 50 and 59 years old who had recovered from COVID-19. This sequence joins TRBV9 and TRBJ1-1; D not certain. Sequencing was performed on PBMCs or T cells enriched from blood (not recorded which). DNA for the CDR3: TGTGCCAGCAGCTCTTACGGAACGGGAGGGCTGAACACTGAAGCTTTCTTT. Residues: CASSSYGTGGLNTEAFF.